The TCR beta chain under discussion was sequenced for a study of T-cell reconstitution after alpha-beta-depleted transplantation in children. Unique molecular identifiers were built into the TCRbeta library. Each CDR3 protein is one row after TCRdb ran MiXCR on the PCR reads. This sample carries around 500,000 distinct CDR3 sequences, about 12% of them seen once, and the ten largest clones take around 5.8%. There are a few counts of this clonotype. The receptor comes from a human donor who donated a stem cell graft to a child with combined immunodeficiency. This sample comprised PBMCs from the stem cell graft donor, obtained from the stem cell graft.

The CDR3 DNA reads as TGTGCCAGCAGCTCGGTATTAGGGGCAGATACGCAGTATTTT. It yields the protein CASSSVLGADTQYF. The rearrangement links TRBV7-3 to TRBJ2-3, with D possibly being TRBD1 (5 bases). The CDR3 covers 14 residues. V gave up 4 bases and J gave up 4 bases, with 12 bases separating them. CDR1 and CDR2 (germline): SGHTA, FQGTGA.